A selection of T cell receptor beta chains follows, all from one sample in a study of monozygotic twins with inflammatory bowel disease. After re-calling the 5' RACE reads, TCRdb lists one entry per CDR3 protein, DNA absent. Its table records around 380,000 distinct CDR3 sequences. Sequencing was carried out using blood. These receptors were taken from a human donor with ulcerative colitis or Crohn's disease, or a healthy co-twin of an affected twin (not recorded which). The CDR3 runs from the conserved cysteine through the conserved F or W.

j_gene | v_gene | CDR3aa
TRBJ1-2 | TRBV20-1 | CSAGKGPDGYTF
TRBJ1-2 | TRBV15 | CATSRETGVYGYTF
TRBJ1-6 | TRBV7-6 | CASSFRDRGMDSPLHF
TRBJ1-1 | TRBV11-2 | CASSPRGSDEAFF
TRBJ1-4 | TRBV5-1 | CASSFWGSTNEKLFF
TRBJ2-7 | TRBV30 | CAFGLAYEQYF
TRBJ2-7 | TRBV4-1 | CASSHYQGAPSYEQYF
TRBJ2-7 | TRBV20-1 | CSARAPGQGLYEQYF
TRBJ2-2 | TRBV12-3/TRBV12-4 | CASSLKPENTGELFF
TRBJ2-2 | TRBV5-1 | CASSLVGLDTGELFF
TRBJ1-4 | TRBV20-1 | CSARKPGQLTSSTNEKLFF
TRBJ2-5 | TRBV20-1 | CSATSYAQETQYF
TRBJ2-4 | TRBV28 | CASRSGTSGALAKNIQYF
TRBJ1-2 | TRBV3-1 | CASSPTWGARIGYTF
TRBJ2-3 | TRBV5-1 | CASSFSRFRDTQYF
TRBJ2-3 | TRBV12-3/TRBV12-4 | CASRPTGTDTQYF
TRBJ2-5 | TRBV7-2 | CASSLVALAGGQETQYF
TRBJ1-6 | TRBV12-3/TRBV12-4 | CASSPLPGRDSPLHF
TRBJ2-1 | TRBV4-3 | CASSQDPRGYNEQFF
TRBJ2-3 | TRBV9 | CASSVEKRGALFTDTQYF